This passage covers 31 T cell receptor beta chains from one sample sequenced in a study of OX40 agonist ivuxolimab in advanced cancers. TCRdb's copy holds only in-frame clones and misses some; the assay was immunoSEQ multiplex PCR. The data show roughly 45,000 clones, with 75% to 90% seen just once and about 35% held by the top ten. This specimen was CD4+ or CD8+ T cells sorted from blood, taken in a trial of the OX40 agonist ivuxolimab. Source of these receptors: an adult with an advanced solid tumor such as melanoma, head and neck, liver or kidney cancer.

The chain joins TRBV14 to TRBJ2-7, with TRBD1 identical over 7 bases. Germline CDR1 reads SGHDN; CDR2 reads FVKESK. This CDR3 region has 14 residues. The junction had 5 bases not matched to a gene; V was cut back by 1 base and J by 5 bases. DNA for the CDR3: TGTGCCAGCAGCCAAGCGGGACAGAACCACGAGCAGTACTTC. The encoded protein is CASSQAGQNHEQYF.

This chain's CDR3 is CASSLSGGAGDTQYF. As DNA, the CDR3 is TGTGCCAGCAGCTTATCGGGGGGGGCCGGAGATACGCAGTATTTT. The V call is TRBV11-3, the J call TRBJ2-3; 8 bases fit TRBD2. The V gene end was trimmed by 2 bases and the J gene end by 5 bases; junction bases not matched to a gene: 6. This CDR3 has 15 residues. The V gene's germline CDR1 is SGHNT and CDR2 YENEEA. The full variable domain, its missing parts supplied by reference TRBV11-3 and TRBJ2-3, is EAGVVQSPRYKIIEKKQPVAFWCNPISGHNTLYWYLQNLGQGPELLIRYENEEAVDDSQLPKDRFSAERLKGVDSTLKIQPAELGDSAVYLCASSLSGGAGDTQYFGPGTRLTVL.

The rearrangement joins TRBV6-4 to TRBJ1-6, with D maybe TRBD1 (6 bases). The CDR3 is 14 residues long. The V gene lost 6 bases and the J gene lost 9 bases, with 15 bases spanning the gap. Germline values: CDR1 MRHNA, CDR2 SNTAGT. CDR3 protein: CASRDRDIRSPLHF. For the CDR3, the DNA is TGTGCCAGCAGGGACCGGGACATTCGTTCACCCCTCCACTTT.

In nucleotides, the CDR3 is TGTGCCAGCAGCGAGTACGGAAAGCAGTACTTC. Residues: CASSEYGKQYF. This chain links TRBV4-2 with TRBJ2-7; D is ambiguous. The CDR3 is 11 residues long. Germline V CDR1 and CDR2: LGHNA, YNFKEQ. The V gene lost 5 bases and the J gene lost 8 bases, with 10 bases spanning the gap.

CDR3 nucleotide sequence: TGTGCCAGCAGTGCGGGGCCAACCCCCAATCAGCCCCAGCATTTT. Protein: CASSAGPTPNQPQHF. This rearrangement joins TRBV6-1 to TRBJ1-5; D may be TRBD1 (5 bases). CDR1 is MNHNS, CDR2 SASEGT, per germline. V was pared by 4 bases and J by 3 bases, with 13 bases between. The CDR3 has 15 amino acids.

The chain carries TRBV19 and TRBJ1-1; the match to TRBD1 covers 7 bases. Trimming removed 8 bases from V and 2 bases from J; junction bases left unmatched: 5. Per germline, CDR1 LNHDA and CDR2 SQIVND (reference sequence). The CDR3 has 13 residues. In nucleotides, the CDR3 is TGTGCCAGTCGGGACAGAGTCAACACTGAAGCTTTCTTT. Its translation is CASRDRVNTEAFF.

The rearrangement uses TRBV2 and TRBJ1-1; unclear D gene. V was clipped by 1 base and J by 0 bases, with 6 bases between them. CDR3 size: 14 residues. Germline V gene sequence: CDR1 SNHLY, CDR2 FYNNEI. The CDR3 DNA reads as TGTGCCAGCAGTGAAGGGGATTTGAACACTGAAGCTTTCTTT. The encoded protein is CASSEGDLNTEAFF. Together with reference TRBV2 and TRBJ1-1, the CDR3 gives the full variable domain: EPEVTQTPSHQVTQMGQEVILRCVPISNHLYFYWYRQILGQKVEFLVSFYNNEISEKSEIFDDQFSVERPDGSNFTLKIRSTKLEDSAMYFCASSEGDLNTEAFFGQGTRLTVV.

This chain joins TRBV11-2 and TRBJ1-1, with TRBD1 matching 11 bases. CDR1 is SGHAT, CDR2 FQNNGV, per germline. The CDR3 consists of 15 residues. J gave up 6 bases and V 5 bases, and 8 bases lay outside the gene matches. CDR3 loop: CASSASGQGDPEAFF. DNA for the CDR3: TGTGCCAGCAGCGCATCGGGACAGGGGGACCCTGAAGCTTTCTTT.

The rearrangement joins TRBV19 to TRBJ1-5; 9 bases line up with TRBD1. Trimming took 6 bases from V and 6 from J; bases not matched to a gene: 6. CDR1 LNHDA and CDR2 SQIVND come from the germline V gene (reference sequence). The CDR3 totals 14 residues. The CDR3 loop is CASRAQGAGQPQHF. The CDR3 bases are TGTGCCAGTAGGGCACAGGGGGCAGGTCAGCCCCAGCATTTT.

This chain uses TRBV4-1 with TRBJ1-1, with TRBD1 identical over 7 bases. CDR1 is MGHRA and CDR2 is YSYEKL in the germline V gene. The CDR3 loop spans 16 amino acids. V lost 4 bases and J lost 4; bases outside the gene matches: 12. The chain's CDR3 is CASSPTRQGSSTEAFF. The CDR3 DNA follows: TGCGCCAGCAGCCCCACCAGACAGGGCTCGAGCACTGAAGCTTTCTTT.

The chain carries TRBV18 and TRBJ2-7, with TRBD1 identical over 8 bases. CDR1 KGHSH and CDR2 LQKENI come from the germline V gene. The CDR3 sequence is 15 residues long. Trimming at V came to 2 bases and at J to 6 bases, leaving 9 bases not matched to a gene. The CDR3 bases are TGTGCCAGCTCACCAAGGCCGGGACAGGAGGCCGAGCAGTACTTC. Translating gives CASSPRPGQEAEQYF.

The V and J genes are TRBV19 and TRBJ1-4; a weak D match, TRBD1 (5 bases). The ends were cut back, 6 bases at V and 5 bases at J, with 10 bases in the middle. CDR3 size: 13 residues. Germline V lookup: CDR1 LNHDA, CDR2 SQIVND (reference sequence). CDR3 sequence: CASSPGGNEKLFF. The CDR3 bases are TGTGCCAGTAGCCCTGGGGGAAATGAAAAACTGTTTTTT.

This sequence joins TRBV6-5 and TRBJ1-4, with TRBD1 as a possible D gene (6 bases). The V gene's germline CDR1 is MNHEY and CDR2 SVGAGI. The CDR3 consists of 14 residues. V was pared by 6 bases and J by 8 bases, with 16 bases between. CDR3 bases: TGTGCCAGCAGCCAGGGCCCTAGGGGGGAAAAACTGTTTTTT. Translation gives CASSQGPRGEKLFF.

This rearrangement joins TRBV6-1 to TRBJ2-1, with a possible D match to TRBD1 (5 bases). The germline V and J ends were trimmed by 0 bases and 8 bases, with 14 bases remaining between them. The CDR3 is 15 residues long. Per the germline V gene, CDR1 is MNHNS and CDR2 is SASEGT. This CDR3 reads CASSEALGQAYEQFF. The CDR3 DNA sequence: TGTGCCAGCAGTGAAGCGCTGGGGCAGGCCTATGAGCAGTTCTTC.

The chain couples TRBV28 to TRBJ1-4; 10 bases match TRBD1. Germline V gene sequence: CDR1 MDHEN, CDR2 SYDVKM. This CDR3 spans 15 amino acids. V trimming: 5 bases; J trimming: 7 bases; junction bases outside the gene matches: 7. In DNA, the CDR3 is TGTGCCAGCAGTACCGGGACAGGGGAGACTGAAAAACTGTTTTTT. Translated, it gives CASSTGTGETEKLFF.

The rearrangement joins TRBV9 to TRBJ2-5; D perhaps matches TRBD2 (5 bases). Germline V lookup: CDR1 SGDLS, CDR2 YYNGEE. The CDR3 has 13 amino acids. The V end lost 2 bases, the J end lost 4 bases, and 9 bases lay between the germline ends. The CDR3 DNA reads as TGTGCCAGCAGCGTGAGGGCACGAGAGACCCAGTACTTC. It is translated as CASSVRARETQYF.

The chain uses TRBV5-4 and TRBJ2-1, with D unresolved. V was trimmed by 3 bases and J by 6 bases, leaving 19 bases between them. The CDR3 contains 16 residues. Germline V gives CDR1 SGHNT, CDR2 YYREEE (reference sequence). This CDR3 is CASSSPPLAGSNEQFF. The CDR3 DNA reads TGTGCCAGCAGCTCACCCCCCTTGGCAGGATCCAATGAGCAGTTCTTC.

CDR3 DNA sequence: TGTGCCAGCAGCTTGCTGGGGGACAGCCGAAGCAAAAACATTCAGTACTTC. Translation gives CASSLLGDSRSKNIQYF. J is TRBJ2-4 and V is TRBV5-6; 7 positions match TRBD1. The CDR3 totals 17 residues. Unmatched junction bases numbered 10, after V lost 1 base and J lost 3 bases. Germline V gene sequence: CDR1 SGHDT, CDR2 YYEEEE.

The genes are TRBV4-3 and TRBJ2-2; no clear D gene. V was trimmed by 1 base and J by 6 bases, leaving 9 bases between them. Germline-derived CDR1 and CDR2 are LGHNA and YSLEER. This CDR3 comprises 14 residues. CDR3 nucleotide sequence: TGCGCCAGCAGCCAAGTAATGGGTTCCGGGGAGCTGTTTTTT. Protein: CASSQVMGSGELFF.

The chain links TRBV11-2 to TRBJ2-2; TRBD1 matches at 8 bases. V lost 3 bases and J lost 3; bases outside the gene matches: 9. Germline CDR1 SGHAT, CDR2 FQNNGV. This CDR3 is 17 amino acids long. The CDR3: CASSFLPGQADTGELFF. The CDR3 region has the DNA TGTGCCAGCAGCTTTTTACCGGGACAGGCGGACACCGGGGAGCTGTTTTTT.

The gene calls are TRBV7-9 and TRBJ2-5; D not resolved. The J call may be faulty, since TRBJ2-7 better matches the DNA end. Germline V lookup: CDR1 SEHNR, CDR2 FQNEAQ (reference sequence). CDR3 length: 13 residues. The CDR3 loop reads CASSLGLNYEQYF. CDR3 nucleotide sequence: TGTGCCAGCAGCTTAGGACTTAACTACGAGCAGTACTTC.

The V and J genes are TRBV2 and TRBJ2-2; TRBD2 aligns across 7 bases. V lost 5 bases to trimming and J lost 2 bases; unmatched junction nucleotides: 2. Germline CDR1 SNHLY, CDR2 FYNNEI. This CDR3 is 14 amino acids long. CDR3 bases: TGTGCCAGCAGTAGCGGGGCAAACACCGGGGAGCTGTTTTTT. Protein: CASSSGANTGELFF.

The count of this clone is one. The J gene is TRBJ1-4, the V gene TRBV6-1; no reliable D call. Germline assignment: CDR1 MNHNS and CDR2 SASEGT. The ends were cut back, 8 bases at V and 2 bases at J, with 12 bases in the middle. This CDR3 has 14 amino acids. The CDR3 protein is CASSEGSTNEKLFF. In nucleotides, the CDR3 is TGTGCCAGCTCGGAGGGCTCGACTAATGAAAAACTGTTTTTT.

CDR3 in DNA: TGTGCCAAACGAGACAGTACCGCGAATGGTAATGAAAAACTGTTTTTT. Translated, it gives CAKRDSTANGNEKLFF. The chain links TRBV2 to TRBJ1-4; D is possibly TRBD1 (5 bases). The CDR3 sequence is 16 residues long. Germline assignment: CDR1 SNHLY and CDR2 FYNNEI. V was pared by 10 bases and J by 4 bases, with 22 bases between.

Points on this clone: Other DNA sequences in the sample encode the same CDR3. The V and J genes are TRBV5-1 and TRBJ2-7; TRBD2 matches 8 bases. CDR3 size: 15 residues. The germline CDR1 and CDR2 sequences are SGHRS and YFSETQ. Unmatched junction bases numbered 3, after V lost 0 bases and J lost 1 base. The CDR3 reads CASSLVGGGSYEQYF. The CDR3 DNA reads as TGCGCCAGCAGCTTGGTAGGCGGGGGGTCCTACGAGCAGTACTTC. Looking up the rest from reference TRBV5-1 and TRBJ2-7 gives the full variable domain: KAGVTQTPRYLIKTRGQQVTLSCSPISGHRSVSWYQQTPGQGLQFLFEYFSETQRNKGNFPGRFSGRQFSNSRSEMNVSTLELGDSALYLCASSLVGGGSYEQYFGPGTRLTVT.

The chain is built from TRBV10-3 and TRBJ2-1; 8 bases match TRBD2. Germline-derived CDR1 and CDR2 are ENHRY and SYGVKD. With V trimmed by 6 bases and J by 12 bases, 7 bases remained unmatched. The CDR3 sequence is 12 residues long. CDR3 residues: CAIRTRGVRQFF. The CDR3 bases are TGTGCCATCAGAACGCGGGGGGTGAGGCAGTTCTTC.

V and J are TRBV7-9 and TRBJ1-1, with TRBD1 identical over 7 bases. The CDR3 is 13 amino acids. Trimming at V came to 5 bases and at J to 3 bases, leaving 3 bases not matched to a gene. Germline loops: CDR1 SEHNR, CDR2 FQNEAQ (reference sequence). CDR3 residues: CASSNDRDTEAFF. DNA for the CDR3: TGTGCCAGCAGCAATGACAGGGACACTGAAGCTTTCTTT. The full variable domain, in which reference TRBV7-9 and TRBJ1-1 provide the parts outside the CDR3, is DTGVSQNPRHKITKRGQNVTFRCDPISEHNRLYWYRQTLGQGPEFLTYFQNEAQLEKSRLLSDRFSAERPKGSFSTLEIQRTEQGDSAMYLCASSNDRDTEAFFGQGTRLTVV.

V is TRBV28 and J is TRBJ2-7; 7 nucleotides line up with TRBD1. V lost 5 bases and J lost 4; bases outside the gene matches: 2. This CDR3 spans 12 amino acids. Germline CDR1 MDHEN, CDR2 SYDVKM. DNA for the CDR3: TGTGCCAGCAGTCTCAGGGGGTACGAGCAGTACTTC. Translating gives CASSLRGYEQYF.

The genes are TRBV4-2 and TRBJ2-1; 8 bases line up with TRBD2. V lost 0 bases and J lost 7; bases outside the gene matches: 8. Germline CDR1 is LGHNA and CDR2 is YNFKEQ. The CDR3 is 16 residues long. The CDR3 is CASSQDSAGGPNEQFF. In DNA form, the CDR3 reads TGTGCCAGCAGCCAAGATTCGGCGGGAGGCCCAAATGAGCAGTTCTTC.

This sequence joins TRBV19 and TRBJ1-1; 9 nucleotides agree with TRBD1. The V gene's germline CDR1 is LNHDA and CDR2 SQIVND (reference sequence). The CDR3 length is 14 residues. The J segment lost 4 bases and the V segment lost 11 bases, leaving 11 bases of the junction unmatched. CDR3 bases: TGTGCCGCTGACAGGGGGTTTAGCGGCACTGAAGCTTTCTTT. Protein sequence: CAADRGFSGTEAFF.

The CDR3 nucleotides read TGTGCCAGCAGAACGGTCCGCATGGCCTACGAGCAGTACTTC. Translation gives CASRTVRMAYEQYF. This rearrangement joins TRBV28 to TRBJ2-7; no firm D call. The CDR3 totals 14 residues. Germline values: CDR1 MDHEN, CDR2 SYDVKM. Trimming took 6 bases from V and 2 from J, leaving 14 bases between them.